The 26 T cell receptor beta chains given below trace back to one sample, sequenced in a study of T cell responses to AZD1222 COVID-19 vaccine. Using immunoSEQ multiplex PCR, the repertoire was profiled, and TCRdb retains in-frame clones only, with some absent. This sample has 45,000 to 55,000 clones; 84% occur once, and the top ten carry roughly 10%. This specimen was peripheral blood, taken on day 0 of AZD1222 vaccination. All receptors derive from an adult in good health.

The chain uses TRBV6-5 and TRBJ2-7; no definite D call. V lost 0 bases to trimming and J lost 6 bases, with 15 bases between them. The germline V gene has CDR1 MNHEY and CDR2 SVGAGI. CDR3 length: 15 amino acids. CDR3 bases: TGTGCCAGCAGTTACTCGAGCCCCCCGTGGGGCGAGCAGTACTTC. It yields the protein CASSYSSPPWGEQYF.

V usage is TRBV6-2 or TRBV6-3 and J usage is TRBJ2-3; maybe TRBD2 (5 bases). The V end was cut by 4 bases, the J end by 3 bases, with 17 bases between. Germline V gives CDR1 MNHEY, CDR2 SVGEGT. The CDR3 runs 16 residues. The chain's CDR3 is CASSFIVGSLTDTQYF. CDR3 DNA sequence: TGTGCCAGCAGTTTTATAGTTGGGAGTTTAACAGATACGCAGTATTTT.

The J gene is TRBJ1-2, the V gene TRBV6-6; no clear D gene. CDR1 is MNHNY and CDR2 is SVGAGI in the germline V gene (reference sequence). The CDR3 is 13 amino acids. Deletions cut 7 bases from V and 3 bases from J, with 12 bases between. CDR3 loop: CASTVQPYYGYTF. CDR3 sequence (DNA): TGTGCCAGCACAGTGCAGCCGTACTATGGCTACACCTTC.

This chain links TRBV3-1 (or the pseudogene TRBV3-2) with TRBJ1-2; D remains unclear. This CDR3 is 14 amino acids long. Germline values: CDR1 LGHDT, CDR2 YNNKEL (reference sequence). With 4 bases removed from V and 0 bases from J, the gap between germline ends came to 9 bases. The CDR3: CASSPWTANYGYTF. CDR3 DNA: TGTGCCAGCAGCCCGTGGACGGCTAACTATGGCTACACCTTC.

The chain carries TRBV19 and TRBJ2-3; D is unclear. The CDR3 is 11 residues long. Trimming removed 6 bases from V and 5 bases from J, with 6 bases in between. Per germline, CDR1 LNHDA and CDR2 SQIVND (reference sequence). The CDR3 loop is CASRIGDTQYF. In DNA form, the CDR3 reads TGTGCCAGTAGAATCGGAGATACGCAGTATTTT.

The CDR3 sequence: CASSLNGGGGNYGYTF. For the CDR3, the DNA is TGTGCCAGCAGTTTAAATGGCGGGGGTGGGAACTATGGCTACACCTTC. The rearrangement joins TRBV28 to TRBJ1-2, with a weak D call TRBD1 (5 bases). The CDR3 contains 16 residues. Germline V gene sequence: CDR1 MDHEN, CDR2 SYDVKM. V lost 2 bases and J lost 2, with 15 bases in between.

The gene calls are TRBV7-9 and TRBJ1-2; D is uncertain. This CDR3 is 14 amino acids long. Trimming stripped 3 bases from V and 6 bases from J, with 14 bases between. Germline V gene lookup returns CDR1 SEHNR and CDR2 FQNEAQ (reference sequence). The CDR3 bases are TGTGCCAGCAGCTTGATCACCCAAGGCAATGGCTACACCTTC. The encoded protein is CASSLITQGNGYTF.

The rearrangement uses TRBV3-1 (or the pseudogene TRBV3-2) and TRBJ1-4; 7 bases are shared with TRBD1. The germline gives CDR1 LGHDT, CDR2 YNNKEL (reference sequence). V lost 2 bases, J lost 4 bases, and 7 bases stayed unmatched. This CDR3 has 16 residues. CDR3 DNA sequence: TGTGCCAGCAGCCAACAGGACAGGAGGGATAATGAAAAACTGTTTTTT. Amino acids: CASSQQDRRDNEKLFF.

The chain carries TRBV12-3 or TRBV12-4 and TRBJ1-1; no definite D call. The V gene lost 6 bases and the J gene lost 1 base, with 9 bases spanning the gap. The length of the CDR3 is 13 residues. The CDR3 is CASRHNTNTEAFF. In DNA, the CDR3 is TGTGCCAGCAGGCATAATACGAACACTGAAGCTTTCTTT.

The V and J genes are TRBV19 and TRBJ1-2; no firm D call. V lost 2 bases, J lost 4 bases, and 5 bases lay in between. CDR1 and CDR2 from the germline V gene are LNHDA and SQIVND (reference sequence). This CDR3 has 12 amino acids. CDR3 region: CASSISVYGYTF. CDR3 DNA sequence: TGTGCCAGTAGTATATCGGTCTATGGCTACACCTTC.

The V gene is TRBV4-3, the J gene TRBJ2-1, with 9 bases matching TRBD2. The ends lost 2 bases at V and 10 bases at J; junction bases unmatched: 3. The CDR3 sequence is 13 residues long. Germline V gene sequence: CDR1 LGHNA, CDR2 YSLEER. CDR3 sequence reads: CASSQIGLAEQFF. The DNA for the CDR3 is TGCGCCAGCAGCCAAATTGGACTAGCGGAGCAGTTCTTC.

The chain joins TRBV6-5 to TRBJ1-2; no firm D call. This CDR3 has 13 residues. Per germline, CDR1 MNHEY and CDR2 SVGAGI. Trimming shortened V by 6 bases and J by 4 bases, and 12 bases separated the two germline ends. CDR3 loop: CASSSRDFYGYTF. DNA for the CDR3: TGTGCCAGCAGCTCCCGGGATTTCTATGGCTACACCTTC.

The chain has TRBV5-1 and TRBJ2-2; either TRBD1 or TRBD2 may fit D (5 bases each). Germline lookup yields CDR1 SGHRS and CDR2 YFSETQ. CDR3 length: 15 residues. Trimming removed 2 bases from V and 7 bases from J, with 15 bases in between. CDR3 loop: CASSFEPGRNGELFF. The CDR3 DNA is TGCGCCAGCAGCTTCGAGCCGGGACGGAACGGGGAGCTGTTTTTT.

This sequence joins TRBV2 and TRBJ1-5, with 7 bases fitting TRBD1. The CDR3 runs 15 residues. Germline V gene data show CDR1 as SNHLY and CDR2 as FYNNEI. The junction had 5 bases not matched to a gene; V was cut back by 4 bases and J by 2 bases. For the CDR3, the DNA is TGTGCCAGCAGTGGCAGGGGGTCTGGCAATCAGCCCCAGCATTTT. This codes for CASSGRGSGNQPQHF.

This chain links TRBV18 with TRBJ1-5, with a possible D match to TRBD1 (5 bases). CDR3 length: 16 residues. V was shortened by 5 bases and J by 0 bases, with 14 bases between the two germline ends. Germline-derived CDR1 and CDR2 are KGHSH and LQKENI. In DNA form, the CDR3 reads TGTGCCAGCTCAAGTCAGGGCCGAGATAGCAATCAGCCCCAGCATTTT. Translating it yields CASSSQGRDSNQPQHF.

This chain links TRBV7-2 with TRBJ2-2; TRBD1 might be the D (5 bases). V lost 2 bases and J lost 11, with 12 bases in between. From germline, CDR1 is SGHTA and CDR2 FQGNSA. CDR3 size: 13 residues. In nucleotides, the CDR3 is TGTGCCAGCAGCTTAACTCAGGGCGGCGAGCTGTTTTTT. Its translation is CASSLTQGGELFF.

This sequence joins TRBV5-4 and TRBJ1-4; no reliable D call. CDR1 and CDR2 (germline): SGHNT, YYREEE (reference sequence). Trimming shortened V by 0 bases and J by 4 bases, and 10 bases separated the two germline ends. The CDR3 totals 15 residues. Here the CDR3 DNA reads TGTGCCAGCAGCTTGGATGAGGGATTTAATGAAAAACTGTTTTTT. This sequence encodes CASSLDEGFNEKLFF.

The genes are TRBV2 and TRBJ1-1, with D possibly TRBD1 on 5 matching bases. The CDR3 extends over 14 amino acids. In germline, CDR1 is SNHLY, CDR2 FYNNEI. Trimming stripped 8 bases from V and 4 bases from J, with 17 bases between. CDR3 region: CASDPGGQGTEAFF. The CDR3 region has the DNA TGTGCCAGCGATCCCGGCGGTCAGGGCACTGAAGCTTTCTTT.

The V and J genes are TRBV14 and TRBJ1-4, with D maybe TRBD1 (5 bases). This CDR3 contains 15 residues. The V gene lost 0 bases and the J gene lost 7 bases, with 12 bases spanning the gap. Germline V lookup: CDR1 SGHDN, CDR2 FVKESK. The chain's CDR3 is CASSQEEGLAEKLFF. As DNA, the CDR3 is TGTGCCAGCAGCCAAGAAGAGGGGTTAGCTGAAAAACTGTTTTTT. Full variable domain (rest looked up from reference TRBV14 and TRBJ1-4): EAGVTQFPSHSVIEKGQTVTLRCDPISGHDNLYWYRRVMGKEIKFLLHFVKESKQDESGMPNNRFLAERTGGTYSTLKVQPAELEDSGVYFCASSQEEGLAEKLFFGSGTQLSVL.

The chain has TRBV5-1 and TRBJ1-1; 10 bases agree with TRBD1. CDR3 length equals 16 residues. Trimming at V came to 3 bases and at J to 1 base, leaving 6 bases not matched to a gene. Germline-derived CDR1 and CDR2 are SGHRS and YFSETQ. This CDR3 is CASSWDRGRGNTEAFF. The DNA for the CDR3 is TGCGCCAGCAGCTGGGACAGGGGCCGGGGGAACACTGAAGCTTTCTTT.

The chain carries TRBV4-3 and TRBJ2-1; D remains ambiguous. Looked up from germline, CDR1 is LGHNA and CDR2 is YSLEER. V was clipped by 4 bases and J by 4 bases, with 11 bases between them. The CDR3 has 14 residues. For the CDR3, the DNA is TGCGCCAGCAGCCGCCAAGTAGGATACAATGAGCAGTTCTTC. Translated, it gives CASSRQVGYNEQFF.

V and J are TRBV7-2 and TRBJ2-2, with a possible D match to TRBD2 (6 bases). V lost 0 bases and J 1 base, leaving 6 bases between the germline ends. The germline CDR1 and CDR2 sequences are SGHTA and FQGNSA. The CDR3 length is 15 residues. For the CDR3, the DNA is TGTGCCAGCAGCTTAGCTAGCGGGAACACCGGGGAGCTGTTTTTT. Amino acid sequence: CASSLASGNTGELFF.

This chain uses TRBV9 with TRBJ2-5; the D gene is possibly TRBD1 (6 bases). Germline values: CDR1 SGDLS, CDR2 YYNGEE. The CDR3 totals 13 residues. Between the trimmed V and J ends, which lost 4 bases and 7 bases, there was a span of 14 bases. Written as DNA, the CDR3 is TGTGCCAGCAGCCTGCACAGGGACGGGACCCAGTACTTC. Protein sequence: CASSLHRDGTQYF.

The V gene is TRBV6-5, the J gene TRBJ1-1; D ambiguous. The CDR3 extends over 12 amino acids. Trimming took off 4 bases at V and 9 bases at J, with 12 bases between the two ends. CDR1 is MNHEY and CDR2 is SVGAGI in the germline V gene. The DNA of the CDR3 is TGTGCCAGCAGTTCTCTCGGCACAAAAGCTTTCTTT. Its protein is CASSSLGTKAFF.

This clone was counted only a few times. The gene calls are TRBV7-2 and TRBJ2-7; TRBD2 might be the D (5 bases). Trimming stripped 2 bases from V and 5 bases from J, with 10 bases between. CDR1 SGHTA and CDR2 FQGNSA come from the germline V gene. This CDR3 is built from 13 residues. CDR3 in amino acids: CASSLIMRDEQYF. The CDR3 DNA is TGTGCCAGCAGCTTAATCATGAGGGACGAGCAGTACTTC. Supplemented by reference TRBV7-2 and TRBJ2-7, the full variable domain reads GAGVSQSPSNKVTEKGKDVELRCDPISGHTALYWYRQSLGQGLEFLIYFQGNSAPDKSGLPSDRFSAERTGGSVSTLTIQRTQQEDSAVYLCASSLIMRDEQYFGPGTRLTVT.

The chain employs TRBV2 and TRBJ2-7; 12 bases are a match to TRBD1. After removal of 4 bases from V and 7 bases from J, the junction contained 8 bases not matched to a gene. Germline assignment: CDR1 SNHLY and CDR2 FYNNEI. The CDR3 sequence is 15 residues long. The CDR3, as DNA: TGTGCCAGCAGTGGCCTGGGACAGGGGGCGAGAGAGCAGTACTTC. This translates into CASSGLGQGAREQYF. Full variable domain (missing parts from reference TRBV2 and TRBJ2-7): EPEVTQTPSHQVTQMGQEVILRCVPISNHLYFYWYRQILGQKVEFLVSFYNNEISEKSEIFDDQFSVERPDGSNFTLKIRSTKLEDSAMYFCASSGLGQGAREQYFGPGTRLTVT.